The 17 T cell receptor beta chains below come from one sample, sequenced in a study of cytomegalovirus exposure and HLA in healthy donors. Vbeta (60) and Jbeta (13) primers were used in the PCR. Assay used: immunoSEQ multiplex PCR; TCRdb lists only in-frame clones, some missing. The sample has roughly 190,000 clones; 82% are singletons. The sample was PBMCs. The receptors stem from a woman aged 18-29 years in good health and CMV-seronegative.

This chain uses TRBV11-3 with TRBJ2-3, with TRBD2 matching over 7 bases. The junction had 7 bases not matched to a gene; V was cut back by 1 base and J by 3 bases. The CDR3 totals 16 residues. Per germline, CDR1 SGHNT and CDR2 YENEEA. The CDR3 bases are TGTGCCAGCAGCTTAGGGTCTAGCGGCATTACAGATACGCAGTATTTT. Protein product: CASSLGSSGITDTQYF.

A few counts support this clone. The J gene is TRBJ1-1, the V gene TRBV5-5; TRBD1 matches at 7 bases. The germline gives CDR1 SGHKS, CDR2 YYEKEE (reference sequence). V was pared by 0 bases and J by 4 bases, with 6 bases of the junction left unmatched. The CDR3 loop spans 15 amino acids. Written as DNA, the CDR3 is TGTGCCAGCAGCTTGGCCAGGGGGACGGGCACTGAAGCTTTCTTT. Translated: CASSLARGTGTEAFF.

The chain employs TRBV7-7 and TRBJ2-2, with 12 bases matching TRBD2. Germline V CDR1 and CDR2: SSHAT, FNYEAQ (reference sequence). V shed 5 bases, J shed 5 bases, and the junction held 3 bases outside the gene matches. The length of the CDR3 is 15 residues. CDR3 loop: CASSRTSGMTGELFF. In DNA form, the CDR3 reads TGTGCCAGCAGCCGGACTAGCGGGATGACCGGGGAGCTGTTTTTT.

The gene calls are TRBV19 and TRBJ2-5; no firm D call. The CDR3 length is 13 residues. The germline gives CDR1 LNHDA, CDR2 SQIVND (reference sequence). V shed 4 bases and J shed 5 bases, with 11 bases lying between them. The CDR3 protein is CASSKSTSETQYF. CDR3 coding DNA: TGTGCCAGTAGTAAGAGTACCTCTGAGACCCAGTACTTC.

This rearrangement joins TRBV5-1 to TRBJ2-7; TRBD1 matches at 7 bases. J was trimmed by 0 bases and V by 7 bases; bases with no gene match: 13. Germline CDR1 SGHRS, CDR2 YFSETQ. The length of the CDR3 is 16 residues. CDR3 sequence (DNA): TGCGCCAGCCGACCCACCCGGACAGGATTCTCCTACGAGCAGTACTTC. It translates to CASRPTRTGFSYEQYF.

This chain connects TRBV2 to TRBJ1-1; no clear D gene. The CDR3 has 11 amino acids. Trimming removed 6 bases from V and 7 bases from J, with 9 bases in between. In germline, CDR1 is SNHLY, CDR2 FYNNEI. The CDR3 reads CASRLALEAFF. The CDR3 DNA reads TGTGCCAGCAGGTTAGCCCTTGAAGCTTTCTTT.

This chain joins TRBV28 and TRBJ2-7; tentatively, D is TRBD2 (7 bases). The ends were cut back, 3 bases at V and 4 bases at J, with 19 bases in the middle. The CDR3 is 16 residues long. Germline CDR1 reads MDHEN; CDR2 reads SYDVKM. This chain's CDR3 is CASSLGGRQAGYEQYF. The CDR3 bases are TGTGCCAGCAGTTTGGGGGGGCGACAGGCAGGGTACGAGCAGTACTTC.

This chain connects TRBV7-9 to TRBJ2-2; 7 positions match TRBD2. The germline V gene has CDR1 SEHNR and CDR2 FQNEAQ (reference sequence). The CDR3 sequence is 15 residues long. J was trimmed by 3 bases and V by 2 bases; bases with no gene match: 3. CDR3 sequence (DNA): TGTGCCAGCAGCTTAAGCAGCGGGGACACCGGGGAGCTGTTTTTT. It is translated as CASSLSSGDTGELFF.

The genes are TRBV6-6 and TRBJ1-1, with D tentatively TRBD1 (6 bases). Between the trimmed V and J ends, which lost 6 bases and 1 base, there was a span of 12 bases. Germline CDR1 is MNHNY and CDR2 is SVGAGI (reference sequence). The CDR3 sequence is 14 residues long. This CDR3 reads CASSLRDKNTEAFF. The DNA of the CDR3 is TGTGCCAGCAGCCTCCGGGACAAGAACACTGAAGCTTTCTTT.

The rearrangement joins TRBV13 to TRBJ2-7, with D tentatively TRBD2 (5 bases). V was trimmed by 2 bases and J by 3 bases, leaving 11 bases between them. This CDR3 comprises 14 residues. Germline assignment: CDR1 PRHDT and CDR2 FYEKMQ (reference sequence). This CDR3 is CASSLRTGHYEQYF. DNA for the CDR3: TGTGCCAGCAGCTTACGGACTGGGCACTACGAGCAGTACTTC.

The chain employs TRBV14 and TRBJ1-1; D is ambiguous. Per germline, CDR1 SGHDN and CDR2 FVKESK. The length of the CDR3 is 14 residues. Trimming took 6 bases from V and 4 from J, leaving 15 bases between them. The CDR3 spells CASRVFKEGTEAFF. The CDR3 region has the DNA TGTGCCAGCAGGGTATTTAAGGAGGGCACTGAAGCTTTCTTT.

The chain couples TRBV30 to TRBJ1-5, with TRBD1 as a possible D gene (6 bases). V dropped 2 bases and J dropped 6 bases, with 11 bases sitting between them. Germline loops: CDR1 GTSNPN, CDR2 SVGIG (reference sequence). The CDR3 length is 13 residues. CDR3 amino acids: CAWSKGDAQPQHF. The CDR3 DNA reads as TGTGCCTGGAGTAAGGGGGACGCTCAGCCCCAGCATTTT.

This chain links TRBV29-1 with TRBJ1-3; D unresolved. V gave up 2 bases and J gave up 2 bases, with 10 bases separating them. CDR1 is SQVTM, CDR2 ANQGSEA, per germline. The CDR3 covers 14 residues. DNA for the CDR3: TGCAGCGTTGAAAGCCGGGATACTGGAAACACCATATATTTT. Translating gives CSVESRDTGNTIYF.

This rearrangement joins TRBV2 to TRBJ2-1; the match to TRBD2 covers 10 bases. The CDR3 has 15 residues. V trimming: 7 bases; J trimming: 6 bases; junction bases outside the gene matches: 9. Germline CDR1 SNHLY, CDR2 FYNNEI. The CDR3 spells CASTLLAGTANEQFF. The CDR3 nucleotides are TGTGCCAGCACCTTACTAGCGGGAACTGCCAATGAGCAGTTCTTC.

The chain recombines TRBV19 with TRBJ1-5; 10 nucleotides line up with TRBD1. Germline V CDR1 and CDR2: LNHDA, SQIVND (reference sequence). Trimming took 4 bases from V and 5 from J; bases not matched to a gene: 2. The CDR3 sequence is 14 residues long. CDR3 residues: CASSTTGGHQPQHF. Here the CDR3 DNA reads TGTGCCAGTAGTACGACAGGGGGCCATCAGCCCCAGCATTTT.

The J gene is TRBJ2-3, the V gene TRBV25-1, with TRBD1 matching 7 bases. This CDR3 comprises 14 residues. Germline CDR1 MGHDK, CDR2 SYGVNS. The V segment lost 6 bases and the J segment 4 bases; nucleotides outside the gene matches: 7. The chain's CDR3 is CASSAPTGADTQYF. The CDR3 DNA is TGTGCCAGCAGCGCACCTACAGGGGCAGATACGCAGTATTTT.

The J gene is TRBJ2-7, the V gene TRBV27; 7 nucleotides align to TRBD1. Germline CDR1 MNHEY, CDR2 SMNVEV (reference sequence). This CDR3 has 15 residues. Trimming cost V 4 bases and J 1 base; bases outside gene matches: 7. This chain's CDR3 is CASSWIGGISYEQYF. CDR3 nucleotides: TGTGCCAGCAGTTGGATAGGGGGCATATCCTACGAGCAGTACTTC.